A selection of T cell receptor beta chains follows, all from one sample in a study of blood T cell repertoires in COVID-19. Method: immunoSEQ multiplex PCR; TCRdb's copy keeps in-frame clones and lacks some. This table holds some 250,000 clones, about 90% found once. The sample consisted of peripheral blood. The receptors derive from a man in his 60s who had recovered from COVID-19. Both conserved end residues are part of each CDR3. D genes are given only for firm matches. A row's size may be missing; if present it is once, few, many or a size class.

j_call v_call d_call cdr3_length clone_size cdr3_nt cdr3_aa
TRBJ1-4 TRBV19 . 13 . TGTGCCAGTAGTATGCGCGGGGGCGAAAAACTGTTTTTT CASSMRGGEKLFF
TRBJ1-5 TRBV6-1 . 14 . TGTGCCAGCAGTGAAGCCGGGGGTGGGCAGCCCCAGCATTTT CASSEAGGGQPQHF
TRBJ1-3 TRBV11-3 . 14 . TGTGCCAGCAGCTTGAGAAGCTCTGGAAACACCATATATTTT CASSLRSSGNTIYF
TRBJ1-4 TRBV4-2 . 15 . TGTGCCAGCAGCCAAGATCGAGGTCTTAATGAAAAACTGTTTTTT CASSQDRGLNEKLFF
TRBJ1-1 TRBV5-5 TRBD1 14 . TGTGCCAGCAGGAGACAGGGGCCGGCCACTGAAGCTTTCTTT CASRRQGPATEAFF
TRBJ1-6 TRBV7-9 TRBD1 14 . TGTGCCAGCAGCTCGACAGGGGTCAATTCACCCCTCCACTTT CASSSTGVNSPLHF
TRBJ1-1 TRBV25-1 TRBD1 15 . TGTGCCAGCAGTGCTTTGGGACAGGTATTAGTGGAAGCTTTCTTT CASSALGQVLVEAFF
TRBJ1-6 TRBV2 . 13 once TGTGCCAGCAAGCAGGGGTTGGCTTCACCCCTCCACTTT CASKQGLASPLHF
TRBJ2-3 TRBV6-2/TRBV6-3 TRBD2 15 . TGTGCCAGCAGTTACCTGCTAGCGGGGACAGATACGCAGTATTTT CASSYLLAGTDTQYF
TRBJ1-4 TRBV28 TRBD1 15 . TGTGCCAGCAGTTTACAGACAGGGTACGGTGAAAAACTGTTTTTT CASSLQTGYGEKLFF
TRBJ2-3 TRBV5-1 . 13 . TGCGCCAGCAGCAGGGGTCAGCAAGATACGCAGTATTTT CASSRGQQDTQYF
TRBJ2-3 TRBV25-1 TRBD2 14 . TGTGCCAGCTCAGAAGCGGGGAGCACAGATACGCAGTATTTT CASSEAGSTDTQYF
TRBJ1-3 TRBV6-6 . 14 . TGTGCCAGCAGCAACACAGGGTCCACGAACACCATATATTTT CASSNTGSTNTIYF
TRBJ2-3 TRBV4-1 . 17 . TGCGCCAGCAGCCACCCCAGACATCCCGGTCGCACAGATACGCAGTATTTT CASSHPRHPGRTDTQYF
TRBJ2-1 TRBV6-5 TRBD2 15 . TGTGCCAGCAGCGGACTAGCGGGGGGTGAAAATGAGCAGTTCTTC CASSGLAGGENEQFF
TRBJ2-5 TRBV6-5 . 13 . TGTGCCAGCAGTTACAGGAGGGGAGAGACCCAGTACTTC CASSYRRGETQYF
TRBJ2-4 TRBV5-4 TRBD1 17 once TGTGCCAGCAGCTTGGGTCCTGGACAGGGAGCCAAAAACATTCAGTACTTC CASSLGPGQGAKNIQYF
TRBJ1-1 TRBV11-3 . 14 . TGTGCCAGCAGTCCGGGGGGCCAGAACACTGAAGCTTTCTTT CASSPGGQNTEAFF
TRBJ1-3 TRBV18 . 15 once TGTGCCAGCTCATCAAACAGGGTTGCTGGAAACACCATATATTTT CASSSNRVAGNTIYF
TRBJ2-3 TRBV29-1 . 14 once TGCAGCGTTCGGGTCCTGAGGGACACAGATACGCAGTATTTT CSVRVLRDTDTQYF
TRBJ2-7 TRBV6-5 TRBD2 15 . TGTGCCAGCAGTCGCGGGGGGCCCGTCTCCTACGAGCAGTACTTC CASSRGGPVSYEQYF
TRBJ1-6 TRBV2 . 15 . TGTGCCAGCATCGATGGGGGGGGACGGAATTCACCCCTCCACTTT CASIDGGGRNSPLHF
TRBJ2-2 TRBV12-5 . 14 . TGTGCTAGTGGTTTGGACGGGGTTACCGGGGAGCTGTTTTTT CASGLDGVTGELFF
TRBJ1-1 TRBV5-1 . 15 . TGCGCCAGCAGCTTGGCCCTGGGCATGAACACTGAAGCTTTCTTT CASSLALGMNTEAFF
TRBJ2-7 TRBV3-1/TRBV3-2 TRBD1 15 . TGTGCCAGCAGCAGGCTACAGGGGGGCTCCTACGAGCAGTACTTC CASSRLQGGSYEQYF
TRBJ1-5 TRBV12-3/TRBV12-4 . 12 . TGTGCCATACAGGACCGCAATCAGCCCCAGCATTTT CAIQDRNQPQHF
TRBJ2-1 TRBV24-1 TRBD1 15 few TGTGCCACCAGTCCCGGGACAGGGGGGGCCAATGAGCAGTTCTTC CATSPGTGGANEQFF
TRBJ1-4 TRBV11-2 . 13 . TGTGCCAGCAGCTTACAGACTTGGGAAAAACTGTTTTTT CASSLQTWEKLFF
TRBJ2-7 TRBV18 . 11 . TGTGCCAGCTCCCCCGGGGGCGAGCAGTACTTC CASSPGGEQYF
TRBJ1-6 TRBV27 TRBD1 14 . TGTGCCAGCAGTTACGACAGGGAGAACTCACCCCTCCACTTT CASSYDRENSPLHF
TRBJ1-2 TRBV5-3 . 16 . TGTGCCAGAAGCAAGGGGGTCGAAAGCTCTAACTATGGCTACACCTTC CARSKGVESSNYGYTF
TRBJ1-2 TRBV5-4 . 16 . TGTGCCAGCAGCTTGGCCATAGAGGGTTTATACTATGGCTACACCTTC CASSLAIEGLYYGYTF
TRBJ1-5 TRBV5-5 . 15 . TGTGCCAGCAGCTTGGCAGGGTCGCGCAATCAGCCCCAGCATTTT CASSLAGSRNQPQHF
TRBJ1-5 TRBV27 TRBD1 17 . TGTGCCAGTAGGGACAGGGGAACGGCGTATAGCAATCAGCCCCAGCATTTT CASRDRGTAYSNQPQHF
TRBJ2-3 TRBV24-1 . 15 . TGTGCCACCAGTGATGGGAATGGGGCGTTGGATACGCAGTATTTT CATSDGNGALDTQYF
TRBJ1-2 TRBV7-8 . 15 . TGTGCCAGTCGGCCGTATCTGAAAGGGGAAGATGGCTACACCTTC CASRPYLKGEDGYTF
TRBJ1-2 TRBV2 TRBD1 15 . TGTGCCAGCAGCGTCCTGGGACAGGGCGGGTATGGCTACACCTTC CASSVLGQGGYGYTF
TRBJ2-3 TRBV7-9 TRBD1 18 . TGTGCCAGCAGCTTTCCCGAGATGGGACAGGGGGTTACAGATACGCAGTATTTT CASSFPEMGQGVTDTQYF
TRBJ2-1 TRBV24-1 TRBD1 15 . TGTGCCACCAGTGATTCTGGGACAGGGAAATATGAGCAGTTCTTC CATSDSGTGKYEQFF
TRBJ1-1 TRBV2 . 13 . TGTGCCAGCAGTGACTTGGGGAGGTTGGGCGCTTTCTTT CASSDLGRLGAFF
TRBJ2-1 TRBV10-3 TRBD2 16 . TGTGCCATTGGGACTAGCGGGGGGTTTGGACTCAATGAGCAGTTCTTC CAIGTSGGFGLNEQFF
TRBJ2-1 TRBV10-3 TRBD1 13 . TGTGCCACCATGCCGACAGGGGACAATGAGCAGTTCTTC CATMPTGDNEQFF
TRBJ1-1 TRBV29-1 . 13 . TGCAGCGCCAACATAGGGGGACGAACTGAAGCTTTCTTT CSANIGGRTEAFF
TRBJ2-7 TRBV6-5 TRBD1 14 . TGTGCCACCACCGCGGACAGGAGCCCCTACGAGCAGTACTTC CATTADRSPYEQYF
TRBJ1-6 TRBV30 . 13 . TGTGCCTCTCAGCAGGGCTATAATTCACCCCTCCACTTT CASQQGYNSPLHF
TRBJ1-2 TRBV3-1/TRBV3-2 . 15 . TGTGCCAGCAGCCAAGTGAAATCGGGAGGCGGGGGCTACACCTTC CASSQVKSGGGGYTF
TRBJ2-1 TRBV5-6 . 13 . TGTGCCAGCAGCCTGAGGGTTTACAATGAGCAGTTCTTC CASSLRVYNEQFF
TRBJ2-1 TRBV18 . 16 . TGTGCCAGCTCACCGGCTGGAGCATCCTACAACAATGAGCAGTTCTTC CASSPAGASYNNEQFF
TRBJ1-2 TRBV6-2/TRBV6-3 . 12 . TGTGCCAGCAGCGAGGGAAAGAGAGGCTACACCTTC CASSEGKRGYTF
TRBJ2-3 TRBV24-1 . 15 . TGTGCCACCAGTGACCCCCAGGGGGGTAAAGATACGCAGTATTTT CATSDPQGGKDTQYF
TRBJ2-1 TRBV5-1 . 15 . TGCGCCAGCAGCAGTAACAGGGTCCCCTACAATGAGCAGTTCTTC CASSSNRVPYNEQFF
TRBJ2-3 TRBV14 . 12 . TGTGCCAGCAGCCAAGAATGGCATACGCAGTATTTT CASSQEWHTQYF
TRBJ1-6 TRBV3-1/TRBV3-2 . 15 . TGTGCCAGCAGCCAAGAACGACCCACGGGGTCACCCCTCCACTTT CASSQERPTGSPLHF
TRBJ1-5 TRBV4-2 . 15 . TGTGCCAGCAGCCAAGAAGGGGCAGGGATTCAGCCCCAGCATTTT CASSQEGAGIQPQHF
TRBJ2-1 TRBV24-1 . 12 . TGTGCCACCAGTGATCTCCCCAATGAGCAGTTCTTC CATSDLPNEQFF